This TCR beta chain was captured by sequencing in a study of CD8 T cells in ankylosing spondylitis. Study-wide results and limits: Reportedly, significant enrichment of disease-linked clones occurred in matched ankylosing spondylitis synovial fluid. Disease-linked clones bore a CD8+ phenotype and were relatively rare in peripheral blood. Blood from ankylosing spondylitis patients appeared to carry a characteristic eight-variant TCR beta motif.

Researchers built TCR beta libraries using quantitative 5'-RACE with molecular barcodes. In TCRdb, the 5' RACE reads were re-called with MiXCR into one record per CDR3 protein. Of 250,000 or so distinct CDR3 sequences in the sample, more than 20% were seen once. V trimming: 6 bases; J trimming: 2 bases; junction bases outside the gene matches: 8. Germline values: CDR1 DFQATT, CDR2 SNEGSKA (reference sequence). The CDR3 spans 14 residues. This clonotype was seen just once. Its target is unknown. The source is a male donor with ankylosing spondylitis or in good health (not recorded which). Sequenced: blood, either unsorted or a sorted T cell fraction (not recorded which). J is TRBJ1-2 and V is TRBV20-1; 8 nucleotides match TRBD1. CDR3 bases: TGCAGTGCGGTTACAGGGGGTCACAACTATGGCTACACCTTC. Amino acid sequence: CSAVTGGHNYGYTF.